Listed below are T cell receptor beta chains from one sample, sequenced in a study of Tregs in tolerant kidney transplant recipients. This table comes from immunoSEQ multiplex PCR, and its TCRdb copy is limited to in-frame clones, with some not included. The sample has some 70,000 clones, around nine tenths seen once. Sequencing was performed on CD8+ T cells from blood, taken before the transplant. The receptor set was obtained from a human donor who received a combined kidney and bone marrow transplant. Both conserved end residues are part of each CDR3. A D gene is named only where the DNA matches it firmly. For some rows the clone size is stated as once, few or many, or as a class when expanded; others skip it.

TRBD1	17	TRBV7-6	-	TRBJ2-1	TGTGCCAGCAGCTTAGGCGGGACAGGGGGCTCGGTGGTCGAGCAGTTCTTC	CASSLGGTGGSVVEQFF
-	14	TRBV15	-	TRBJ1-1	TGTGCCACCAGCAGAGAGGAGGGCCGAGCTGAAGCTTTCTTT	CATSREEGRAEAFF
-	15	TRBV10-3	-	TRBJ1-3	TGTGCCATCAGTGAGGAAGGAGCTCCTGGAAACACCATATATTTT	CAISEEGAPGNTIYF
TRBD1	15	TRBV28	-	TRBJ1-1	TGTGCCAGCAGTTTATTGGCAACAGGGGTTACTGAAGCTTTCTTT	CASSLLATGVTEAFF
-	14	TRBV9	-	TRBJ1-1	TGTGCCAGCAGCGTAGATTGGGGGGGCACTGAAGCTTTCTTT	CASSVDWGGTEAFF
-	16	TRBV11-3	-	TRBJ2-2	TGTGCCAGCAGCGTCACGGGACTTTCGAACACCGGGGAGCTGTTTTTT	CASSVTGLSNTGELFF
-	15	TRBV4-2	-	TRBJ2-3	TGTGCCAGCAGCCAAGAGGGCTTTCTCCGGAATACGCAGTATTTT	CASSQEGFLRNTQYF
TRBD1	14	TRBV4-2	-	TRBJ2-7	TGTGCCAGCAGCGACGGGACAGGGCCCTACGAGCAGTACTTC	CASSDGTGPYEQYF
-	16	TRBV23-1	once	TRBJ1-6	TGCGCCAGCGTTGGAGGGCAGGGTGATCCCTATTCACCCCTCCACTTT	CASVGGQGDPYSPLHF
-	13	TRBV9	-	TRBJ2-7	TGTGCCAGCAGCGTAGGGGGGGACCGAGAGCAGTACTTC	CASSVGGDREQYF
TRBD1	15	TRBV28	-	TRBJ1-6	TGTGCCAGCAGTGGGAGACAGGGGATAAATTCACCCCTCCACTTT	CASSGRQGINSPLHF
-	15	TRBV7-2	-	TRBJ1-6	TGTGCCAGCAGCGTGATGGAGGGTGCGCTCTCACCCCTCCACTTT	CASSVMEGALSPLHF
-	14	TRBV6-5	-	TRBJ1-3	TGTGCCAGCAGGGAGGGGCTATCTGGAAACACCATATATTTT	CASREGLSGNTIYF
TRBD2	13	TRBV7-6	-	TRBJ2-1	TGTGCCAGCAAGGGACTAGCGTCAGATGAGCAGTTCTTC	CASKGLASDEQFF
-	13	TRBV10-3	-	TRBJ1-1	TGTGCCATCAACGGGGGGGAGGTCGCTGAAGCTTTCTTT	CAINGGEVAEAFF
-	15	TRBV15	-	TRBJ1-4	TGTGCCACCCAAGAGGGTTTGATGACTAATGAAAAACTGTTTTTT	CATQEGLMTNEKLFF
-	14	TRBV7-6	-	TRBJ1-1	TGTGCCAGCAGCTTAGTAGCCAGCAGCACTGAAGCTTTCTTT	CASSLVASSTEAFF
TRBD2	14	TRBV19	-	TRBJ2-7	TGTGCCAGTAGTATAGGGCGGGGGGGCTACGAGCAGTACTTC	CASSIGRGGYEQYF
TRBD2	15	TRBV5-8	-	TRBJ2-3	TGTGCCAGCAGCTTGGGGCGGGGGAGCACAGATACGCAGTATTTT	CASSLGRGSTDTQYF
-	15	TRBV30	-	TRBJ2-1	TGTGCCTGGAGTGTTTTGGGGGGTCGAGACGATGAGCAGTTCTTC	CAWSVLGGRDDEQFF